A single sample is the source of the 26 T cell receptor beta chains below, sequenced in a study of CD8 T cells in ankylosing spondylitis. Overall study findings and caveats: Characteristic of ankylosing spondylitis blood, it appeared, was a TCR beta motif comprising roughly eight highly homologous variants.

Their cognate antigens are unknown. Each CDR3 protein gets one entry after TCRdb re-called the 5' RACE reads with MiXCR. The sample shows roughly 670,000 distinct CDR3 sequences, roughly 19% of them seen only once. Material for sequencing was blood, either unsorted or a sorted T cell fraction (not recorded which). These receptors were collected from a male donor with ankylosing spondylitis.

This clonotype was picked up a small number of times. The genes are TRBV20-1 and TRBJ2-3, with 8 positions matching TRBD2. V lost 6 bases to trimming and J lost 2 bases; unmatched junction nucleotides: 10. There are 15 residues in the CDR3. Looked up from germline, CDR1 is DFQATT and CDR2 is SNEGSKA (reference sequence). Here the CDR3 reads CSAPTGSGVTDTQYF. The CDR3 DNA reads as TGCAGTGCCCCCACGGGTAGCGGGGTCACAGATACGCAGTATTTT.

There are a few counts of this clonotype. This sequence joins TRBV20-1 and TRBJ2-3; the D gene could be TRBD1 or TRBD2 (5 bases each). This CDR3 comprises 13 residues. Germline V gene data show CDR1 as DFQATT and CDR2 as SNEGSKA (reference sequence). Trimming shortened V by 6 bases and J by 1 base, and 11 bases separated the two germline ends. The CDR3 loop reads CSAVKGRTDTQYF. The CDR3 nucleotides read TGCAGTGCGGTAAAGGGACGCACAGATACGCAGTATTTT.

DNA of the CDR3: TGTGCCAGCAGTTACGGGACTAGCGGGACCCTCGATGAGCAGTTCTTC. Translation gives CASSYGTSGTLDEQFF. The rearrangement links TRBV6-4 to TRBJ2-1; 13 positions match TRBD2. V was pared by 5 bases and J by 8 bases, with 9 bases of the junction left unmatched. The CDR3 loop spans 16 amino acids. From germline, CDR1 is MRHNA and CDR2 SNTAGT.

This clonotype was observed a few times. The chain has TRBV5-1 and TRBJ2-2; D possibly uses TRBD1 or TRBD2 (5 bases each). V was cut by 4 bases and J by 3 bases, with 13 bases left in between. There are 15 residues in the CDR3. Per the germline V gene, CDR1 is SGHRS and CDR2 is YFSETQ. CDR3 region: CASSRGGGDTGELFF. The CDR3 DNA reads TGCGCCAGCAGCAGGGGCGGAGGTGACACCGGGGAGCTGTTTTTT. The variable domain in full, with the rest retrieved from reference TRBV5-1 and TRBJ2-2, is KAGVTQTPRYLIKTRGQQVTLSCSPISGHRSVSWYQQTPGQGLQFLFEYFSETQRNKGNFPGRFSGRQFSNSRSEMNVSTLELGDSALYLCASSRGGGDTGELFFGEGSRLTVL.

The chain is built from TRBV4-1 and TRBJ1-4; D gene uncertain. The V end was cut by 0 bases, the J end by 0 bases, with 5 bases between. Germline lookup yields CDR1 MGHRA and CDR2 YSYEKL. There are 15 residues in the CDR3. The CDR3: CASSQDSTTNEKLFF. The CDR3 DNA reads TGCGCCAGCAGCCAAGACAGCACAACTAATGAAAAACTGTTTTTT.

The rearrangement links TRBV5-1 to TRBJ2-3, with 8 bases aligning to TRBD2. Per germline, CDR1 SGHRS and CDR2 YFSETQ. J gave up 1 base and V 3 bases, and 13 bases lay outside the gene matches. The CDR3 contains 18 residues. The CDR3 protein is CASSWKQTSAVGTDTQYF. The CDR3 nucleotides read TGCGCCAGCAGCTGGAAGCAGACTAGCGCCGTAGGCACAGATACGCAGTATTTT.

In its sample, this clonotype was seen a few times. The chain links TRBV7-8 to TRBJ1-6; no clear D gene. Germline CDR1 and CDR2: SGHVS and FQNEAQ. The CDR3 has 15 residues. Trimming stripped 7 bases from V and 0 bases from J, with 10 bases between. The CDR3 coding sequence is TGTGCCAGCACGGCTGTGAGCTCCTATAATTCACCCCTCCACTTT. It encodes CASTAVSSYNSPLHF.

The CDR3 spells CASSYSGTGTGELFF. CDR3 coding DNA: TGTGCCAGCAGTTACTCCGGGACTGGGACCGGGGAGCTGTTTTTT. The chain recombines TRBV6-5 with TRBJ2-2; tentative D call: TRBD2 (6 bases). Trimming removed 0 bases at V and 5 bases at J, with 10 bases between. Germline V gives CDR1 MNHEY, CDR2 SVGAGI. The CDR3 consists of 15 residues.

On this clonotype itself: A clone one base away is much larger, so this may be a read error. This chain connects TRBV7-8 to TRBJ1-1, with D hard to call. Looked up from germline, CDR1 is SGHVS and CDR2 is FQNEAQ. Trimming pared 4 bases from V and 5 bases from J, leaving 8 bases between. The CDR3 has 12 residues. CDR3 in amino acids: CASSSGWTEAFF. DNA for the CDR3: TGTGCCAGCAGCTCCGGTTGGACTGAAGCTTTCTTT.

This clonotype was detected only a few times. The genes are TRBV5-5 and TRBJ2-2; D unclear. Germline CDR1 reads SGHKS; CDR2 reads YYEKEE (reference sequence). V was cut by 1 base and J by 1 base, with 5 bases left in between. This CDR3 comprises 14 residues. The CDR3 sequence: CASSLIWNTGELFF. DNA for the CDR3: TGTGCCAGCAGCTTGATCTGGAACACCGGGGAGCTGTTTTTT. The full variable domain, completed using reference TRBV5-5 and TRBJ2-2, is DAGVTQSPTHLIKTRGQQVTLRCSPISGHKSVSWYQQVLGQGPQFIFQYYEKEERGRGNFPDRFSARQFPNYSSELNVNALLLGDSALYLCASSLIWNTGELFFGEGSRLTVL.

The table lists this clonotype with a few counts. V usage is TRBV3-1 and J usage is TRBJ1-1; D may be TRBD1 (5 bases). From germline, CDR1 is LGHDT and CDR2 YNNKEL (reference sequence). The V gene lost 4 bases and the J gene lost 6 bases, with 18 bases spanning the gap. The CDR3 has 15 amino acids. CDR3 sequence (DNA): TGTGCCAGCAGCCCCCGGTGGGGGGGTTCGGCTGAAGCTTTCTTT. This encodes CASSPRWGGSAEAFF.

This chain connects TRBV4-1 to TRBJ1-4; TRBD1 matches at 7 bases. The ends lost 4 bases at V and 0 bases at J; junction bases unmatched: 8. Germline loops: CDR1 MGHRA, CDR2 YSYEKL. The CDR3 contains 17 residues. The CDR3, as DNA: TGCGCCAGCAGCCCCCGGGACAGTATTGCAACTAATGAAAAACTGTTTTTT. It encodes CASSPRDSIATNEKLFF.

The J gene is TRBJ2-7, the V gene TRBV20-1; 7 positions agree with TRBD2. Germline V gene lookup returns CDR1 DFQATT and CDR2 SNEGSKA (reference sequence). The CDR3 contains 15 residues. Losses at the gene ends were 3 bases for V and 0 bases for J; bases not matched to a gene: 8. As DNA, the CDR3 is TGCAGTGCTAGTAAGAAGTGGGAGGGCTCCTACGAGCAGTACTTC. Protein product: CSASKKWEGSYEQYF.

This clonotype turned up a few times. This rearrangement joins TRBV6-5 to TRBJ1-2, with a tentative D call TRBD1 (6 bases). Between the trimmed V and J ends, which lost 0 bases and 4 bases, there was a span of 9 bases. The CDR3 consists of 14 residues. Germline V gives CDR1 MNHEY, CDR2 SVGAGI. This CDR3 is CASSYSGQPYGYTF. CDR3 sequence (DNA): TGTGCCAGCAGTTACTCCGGACAGCCCTATGGCTACACCTTC.

The V and J genes are TRBV5-1 and TRBJ2-3; 10 bases are shared with TRBD2. The ends lost 0 bases at V and 0 bases at J; junction bases unmatched: 10. Germline CDR1 SGHRS, CDR2 YFSETQ. The CDR3 contains 19 residues. CDR3 sequence: CASSLGVAGGVSSTDTQYF. The CDR3 coding sequence is TGCGCCAGCAGCTTGGGTGTAGCGGGAGGCGTCTCTAGCACAGATACGCAGTATTTT. The variable domain in full, completed from reference TRBV5-1 and TRBJ2-3, reads KAGVTQTPRYLIKTRGQQVTLSCSPISGHRSVSWYQQTPGQGLQFLFEYFSETQRNKGNFPGRFSGRQFSNSRSEMNVSTLELGDSALYLCASSLGVAGGVSSTDTQYFGPGTRLTVL.

This clonotype was counted a few times. The rearrangement links TRBV10-2 to TRBJ2-5, with D hard to call. The CDR3 sequence is 15 residues long. Germline CDR1 reads WSHSY; CDR2 reads SAAADI. Trimming removed 2 bases from V and 2 bases from J, with 12 bases in between. CDR3 coding DNA: TGCGCCAGCAGTGAGACCTATCGACCACAAGAGACCCAGTACTTC. It codes for CASSETYRPQETQYF.

The J gene is TRBJ2-1, the V gene TRBV11-2; unclear D gene. The CDR3 is 15 amino acids. V lost 2 bases to trimming and J lost 0 bases, with 8 bases between them. Germline lookup yields CDR1 SGHAT and CDR2 FQNNGV. The CDR3 loop is CASSLQVSSYNEQFF. The CDR3 region has the DNA TGTGCCAGCAGCTTACAGGTGAGCTCCTACAATGAGCAGTTCTTC.

The chain links TRBV30 to TRBJ2-7, with a weak D call TRBD2 (5 bases). The CDR3 has 14 residues. The V end was cut by 3 bases, the J end by 4 bases, with 16 bases between. Germline-derived CDR1 and CDR2 are GTSNPN and SVGIG (reference sequence). The DNA of the CDR3 is TGTGCCTGGAGGCCCGCCCGGCTAGCTTACGAGCAGTACTTC. Its protein is CAWRPARLAYEQYF.

This clonotype was seen a few times. The V gene is TRBV14, the J gene TRBJ2-5, with TRBD1 matching over 7 bases. Germline CDR1 SGHDN, CDR2 FVKESK. The CDR3 length is 15 residues. V was pared by 3 bases and J by 2 bases, with 6 bases of the junction left unmatched. The CDR3 protein is CASSQRTGSQETQYF. The DNA for the CDR3 is TGTGCCAGCAGCCAGCGGACAGGATCACAAGAGACCCAGTACTTC. Together with reference TRBV14 and TRBJ2-5, the CDR3 gives the full variable domain: EAGVTQFPSHSVIEKGQTVTLRCDPISGHDNLYWYRRVMGKEIKFLLHFVKESKQDESGMPNNRFLAERTGGTYSTLKVQPAELEDSGVYFCASSQRTGSQETQYFGPGTRLLVL.

This clonotype was counted only a few times. V gene TRBV14 combines with J gene TRBJ2-7; TRBD2 is a possible D gene (6 bases). V dropped 4 bases and J dropped 6 bases, with 13 bases sitting between them. CDR3 size: 13 residues. Germline loops: CDR1 SGHDN, CDR2 FVKESK. CDR3: CASSRHPGAEQYF. CDR3 DNA: TGTGCCAGCAGCCGACACCCGGGAGCCGAGCAGTACTTC.

V gene TRBV27 combines with J gene TRBJ1-5; the match to TRBD1 covers 7 bases. Germline CDR1 is MNHEY and CDR2 is SMNVEV (reference sequence). Losses at the gene ends were 6 bases for V and 4 bases for J; bases not matched to a gene: 6. The CDR3 sequence is 14 residues long. This chain's CDR3 is CASRNRGQNQPQHF. The CDR3 DNA is TGTGCCAGCAGGAACAGGGGCCAAAATCAGCCCCAGCATTTT.

This clonotype has a single count. The chain recombines TRBV7-9 with TRBJ1-4; 8 positions agree with TRBD1. The trim removed 1 base at V and 8 bases at J, leaving 6 bases unmatched. Germline lookup yields CDR1 SEHNR and CDR2 FQNEAQ (reference sequence). The CDR3 contains 15 residues. In DNA, the CDR3 is TGTGCCAGCAGCTTAGGCAGGGGGCGTTCGGAAAAACTGTTTTTT. It yields the protein CASSLGRGRSEKLFF.

This clonotype was seen a handful of times. This chain joins TRBV19 and TRBJ1-6; 9 nucleotides agree with TRBD1. CDR1 LNHDA and CDR2 SQIVND come from the germline V gene (reference sequence). Unmatched junction bases numbered 9, after V lost 6 bases and J lost 6 bases. The CDR3 runs to 16 residues. This CDR3 reads CASSAHRTGANSPLHF. DNA of the CDR3: TGTGCCAGTAGCGCTCACCGGACAGGGGCTAATTCACCCCTCCACTTT.

The V and J genes are TRBV10-3 and TRBJ2-1; 9 nucleotides match TRBD1. CDR3 length: 14 residues. Germline CDR1 and CDR2: ENHRY and SYGVKD. The V gene end was trimmed by 8 bases and the J gene end by 7 bases; junction bases not matched to a gene: 9. The CDR3 DNA reads TGTGCCATCTCCGGGGACAGGGACGTGAATGAGCAGTTCTTC. It is translated as CAISGDRDVNEQFF.

In its sample, this clonotype was seen a few times. This chain links TRBV25-1 with TRBJ1-4; 7 bases are shared with TRBD1. With V trimmed by 3 bases and J by 6 bases, 4 bases remained unmatched. The CDR3 has 14 residues. The germline CDR1 and CDR2 sequences are MGHDK and SYGVNS. In DNA, the CDR3 is TGTGCCAGCAGTGAGACAGGGAGTGATGAAAAACTGTTTTTT. Protein product: CASSETGSDEKLFF.

The V and J genes are TRBV12-3 or TRBV12-4 and TRBJ2-5; D might be TRBD2 (6 bases). Trimming shortened V by 10 bases and J by 5 bases, and 17 bases separated the two germline ends. The CDR3 totals 13 residues. CDR3 amino acids: CATTGGGGETQYF. As DNA, the CDR3 is TGTGCCACCACTGGGGGAGGAGGGGAGACCCAGTACTTC.